This TCR beta chain was documented in a study of patients and donors after allogeneic stem cell transplantation (dated by TCRdb to 2018 to 2020). The library was prepared using RT-PCR. The reads were generated on a NextSeq 550. TCRdb took the public reads, trimmed them with fastp at Q25, ran MiXCR for clone calling and kept in-frame beta chains. Rows with one shared CDR3 protein collapse into an entry with the most common genes and DNA. Across this sample there are fewer than 180,000 distinct CDR3 sequences, with approximately 40% seen only once. The ten largest clonotypes hold around 50% of the sample. A note on this clonotype: The antigen it binds to is not known. The input lacks base qualities; no much larger clone sits a single base away.

Relative to germline, V is missing 2 bases and J is missing 8 bases, with 10 bases of the junction outside any gene match. Reading from cysteine to phenylalanine, the CDR3 counts 16 amino acids. Solely the CDR3 DNA is kept, with 48 bases framed from the first base. The source material was blood, either unsorted or a sorted T cell fraction (not recorded which). In this chain, TRBV12-3 or TRBV12-4 is recombined with TRBJ2-4, with TRBD2 identical over 9 junction bases. The TCR comes from a human donor who was either an allogeneic HSCT recipient or a stem cell or donor lymphocyte infusion donor (not recorded which). It is not recorded whose cells these are; they may come from a transplant donor. The CDR3 protein sequence reads: CASSLNSPSGEDIQYF. DNA sequence: TGTGCCAGCAGTTTAAATTCGCCTAGCGGGGAAGACATTCAGTACTTC.